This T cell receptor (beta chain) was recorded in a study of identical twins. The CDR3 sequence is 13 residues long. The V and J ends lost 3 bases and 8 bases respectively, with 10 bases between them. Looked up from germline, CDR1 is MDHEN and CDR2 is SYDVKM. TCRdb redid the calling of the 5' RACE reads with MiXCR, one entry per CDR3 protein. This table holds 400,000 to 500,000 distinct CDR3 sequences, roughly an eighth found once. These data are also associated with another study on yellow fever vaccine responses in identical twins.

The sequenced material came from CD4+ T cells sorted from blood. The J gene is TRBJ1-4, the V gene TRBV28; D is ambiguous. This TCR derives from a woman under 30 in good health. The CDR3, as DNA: TGTGCCAGCAGTTTGGAGGGTCGGGAAAAACTGTTTTTT. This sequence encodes CASSLEGREKLFF.